The present TCR beta chain was sequenced within a study of blood T cell repertoires in COVID-19. Overall study context: Researchers got acute and convalescent COVID-19 samples from the United States, Italy and Spain.

Original analysis: Estimates of nucleated cell counts were drawn from the amplification of reference gene primers. Repertoires were generated with immunoSEQ multiplex PCR, while TCRdb's copy carries only in-frame clones and drops some. V and J calls and clone size are those listed in that table; D and trimming were worked out from the DNA. The sample consists of 150,000 to 200,000 clones, about 85% of them appearing once. Germline V gene lookup returns CDR1 LGHNA and CDR2 YNFKEQ. The V and J ends lost 1 base and 6 bases respectively, with 16 bases between them. The CDR3 has 16 amino acids. Source material: peripheral blood. The origin of this receptor is a man in his sixties with active or convalescent COVID-19. The V call is TRBV4-2, the J call TRBJ2-1; D might be TRBD2 (5 bases). The CDR3 DNA is TGTGCCAGCAGCCAAGTGAAAGCGAGAGGGATCAATGAGCAGTTCTTC. As protein: CASSQVKARGINEQFF.